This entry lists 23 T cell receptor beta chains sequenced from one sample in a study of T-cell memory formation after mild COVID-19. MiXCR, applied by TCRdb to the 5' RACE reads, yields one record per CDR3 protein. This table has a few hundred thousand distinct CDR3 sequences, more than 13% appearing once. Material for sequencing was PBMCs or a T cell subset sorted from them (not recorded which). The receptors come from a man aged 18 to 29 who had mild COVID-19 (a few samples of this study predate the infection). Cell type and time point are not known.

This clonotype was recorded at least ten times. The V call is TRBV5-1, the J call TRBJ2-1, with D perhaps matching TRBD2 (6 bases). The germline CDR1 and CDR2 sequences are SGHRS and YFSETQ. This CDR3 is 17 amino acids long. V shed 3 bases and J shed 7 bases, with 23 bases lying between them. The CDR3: CASSYPVPGLVKNEQFF. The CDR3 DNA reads TGCGCCAGCAGCTATCCGGTTCCGGGACTCGTAAAAAATGAGCAGTTCTTC.

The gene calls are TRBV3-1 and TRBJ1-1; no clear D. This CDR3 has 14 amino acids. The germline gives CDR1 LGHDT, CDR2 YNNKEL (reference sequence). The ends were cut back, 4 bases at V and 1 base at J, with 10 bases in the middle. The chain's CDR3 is CASSPLNQNTEAFF. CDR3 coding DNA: TGTGCCAGCAGCCCCCTCAATCAGAACACTGAAGCTTTCTTT.

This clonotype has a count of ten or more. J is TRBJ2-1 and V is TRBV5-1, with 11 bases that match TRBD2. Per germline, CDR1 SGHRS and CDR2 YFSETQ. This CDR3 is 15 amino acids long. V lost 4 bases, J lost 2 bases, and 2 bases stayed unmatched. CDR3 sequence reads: CASSLGLAAYNEQFF. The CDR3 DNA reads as TGCGCCAGCAGCCTGGGACTAGCGGCCTACAATGAGCAGTTCTTC.

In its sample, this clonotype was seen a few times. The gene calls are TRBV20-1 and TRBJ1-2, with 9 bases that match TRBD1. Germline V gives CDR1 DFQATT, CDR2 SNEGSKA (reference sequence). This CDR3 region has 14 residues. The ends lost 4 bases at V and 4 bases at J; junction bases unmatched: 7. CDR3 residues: CSATRDRDLYGYTF. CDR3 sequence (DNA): TGCAGTGCTACCCGGGACAGGGATCTCTATGGCTACACCTTC.

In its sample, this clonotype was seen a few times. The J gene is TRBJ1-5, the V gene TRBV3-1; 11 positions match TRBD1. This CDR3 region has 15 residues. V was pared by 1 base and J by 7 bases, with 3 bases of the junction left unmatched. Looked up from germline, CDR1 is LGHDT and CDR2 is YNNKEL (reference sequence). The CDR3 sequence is CASSQGTGGEQPQHF. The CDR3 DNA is TGTGCCAGCAGCCAAGGGACAGGGGGCGAACAGCCCCAGCATTTT.

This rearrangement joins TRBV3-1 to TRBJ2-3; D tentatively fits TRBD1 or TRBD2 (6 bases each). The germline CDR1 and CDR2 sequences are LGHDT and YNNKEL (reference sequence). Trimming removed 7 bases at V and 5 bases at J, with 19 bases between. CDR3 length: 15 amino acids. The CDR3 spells CASTRGAVGGDTQYF. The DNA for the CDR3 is TGTGCCAGCACGAGGGGGGCAGTTGGGGGAGATACGCAGTATTTT.

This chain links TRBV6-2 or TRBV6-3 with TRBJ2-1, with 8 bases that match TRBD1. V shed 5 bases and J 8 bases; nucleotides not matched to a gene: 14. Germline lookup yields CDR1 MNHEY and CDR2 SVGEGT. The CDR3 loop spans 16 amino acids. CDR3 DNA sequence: TGTGCCAGCAGTCCGAGAAGAGGACAGGGTCTCCATGAGCAGTTCTTC. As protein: CASSPRRGQGLHEQFF.

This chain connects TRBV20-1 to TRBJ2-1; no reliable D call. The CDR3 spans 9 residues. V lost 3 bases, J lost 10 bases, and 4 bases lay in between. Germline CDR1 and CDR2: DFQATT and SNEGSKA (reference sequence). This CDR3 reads CSASSEQFF. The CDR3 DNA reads TGCAGTGCTAGCAGCGAGCAGTTCTTC.

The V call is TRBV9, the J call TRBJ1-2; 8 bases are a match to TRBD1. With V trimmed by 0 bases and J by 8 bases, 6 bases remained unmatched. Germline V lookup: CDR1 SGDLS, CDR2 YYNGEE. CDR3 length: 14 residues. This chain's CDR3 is CASSVDVTGEGYTF. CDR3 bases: TGTGCCAGCAGCGTAGATGTGACAGGGGAAGGCTACACCTTC.

CDR3 in amino acids: CAIKGLSGANVLTF. Here the CDR3 DNA reads TGTGCCATCAAAGGCCTATCTGGGGCCAACGTCCTGACTTTC. V and J are TRBV10-3 and TRBJ2-6; D unclear. The CDR3 runs 14 residues. The ends were cut back, 7 bases at V and 1 base at J, with 8 bases in the middle. Germline V CDR1 and CDR2: ENHRY, SYGVKD.

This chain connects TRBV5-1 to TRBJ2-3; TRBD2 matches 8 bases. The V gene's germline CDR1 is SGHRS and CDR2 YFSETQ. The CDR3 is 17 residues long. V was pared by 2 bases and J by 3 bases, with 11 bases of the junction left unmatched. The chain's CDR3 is CASSFNGGAGLTDTQYF. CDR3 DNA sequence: TGCGCCAGCAGCTTTAACGGGGGGGCCGGACTTACAGATACGCAGTATTTT.

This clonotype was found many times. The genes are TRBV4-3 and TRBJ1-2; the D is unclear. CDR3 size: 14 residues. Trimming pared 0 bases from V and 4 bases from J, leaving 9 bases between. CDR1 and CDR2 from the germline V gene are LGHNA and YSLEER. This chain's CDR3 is CASSQDPQPYGYTF. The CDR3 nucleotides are TGCGCCAGCAGCCAAGACCCCCAGCCCTATGGCTACACCTTC.

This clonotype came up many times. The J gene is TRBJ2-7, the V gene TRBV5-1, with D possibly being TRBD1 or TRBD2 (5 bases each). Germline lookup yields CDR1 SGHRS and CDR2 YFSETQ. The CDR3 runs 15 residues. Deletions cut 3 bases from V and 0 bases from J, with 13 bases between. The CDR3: CASSWDGSSSYEQYV. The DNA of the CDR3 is TGCGCCAGCAGCTGGGACGGATCTAGCTCCTACGAGCAGTACGTC.

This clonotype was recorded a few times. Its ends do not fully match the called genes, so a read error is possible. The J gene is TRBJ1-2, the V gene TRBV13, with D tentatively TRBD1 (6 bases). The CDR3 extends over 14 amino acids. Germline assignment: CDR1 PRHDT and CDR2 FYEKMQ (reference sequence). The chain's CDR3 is CASSLGEGGYGYTF. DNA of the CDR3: TGTGCCAGCAGCCTAGGGGAGGGGGGCTATGGCTACACCTTC.

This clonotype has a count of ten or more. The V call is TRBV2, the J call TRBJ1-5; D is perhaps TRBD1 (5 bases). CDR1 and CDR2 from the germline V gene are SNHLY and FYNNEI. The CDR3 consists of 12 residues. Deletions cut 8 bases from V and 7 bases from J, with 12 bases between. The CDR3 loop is CASSRVTQPQHF. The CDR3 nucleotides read TGTGCCAGCTCCAGGGTAACCCAGCCCCAGCATTTT. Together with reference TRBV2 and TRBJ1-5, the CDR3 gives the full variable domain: EPEVTQTPSHQVTQMGQEVILRCVPISNHLYFYWYRQILGQKVEFLVSFYNNEISEKSEIFDDQFSVERPDGSNFTLKIRSTKLEDSAMYFCASSRVTQPQHFGDGTRLSIL.

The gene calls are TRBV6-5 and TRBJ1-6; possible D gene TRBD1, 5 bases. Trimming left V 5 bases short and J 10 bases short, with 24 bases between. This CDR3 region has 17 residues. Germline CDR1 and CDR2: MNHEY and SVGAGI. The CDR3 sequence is CASSQRPVAGLNSPLHF. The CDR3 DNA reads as TGTGCCAGCAGTCAACGCCCAGTGGCAGGGTTGAACTCACCCCTCCACTTT.

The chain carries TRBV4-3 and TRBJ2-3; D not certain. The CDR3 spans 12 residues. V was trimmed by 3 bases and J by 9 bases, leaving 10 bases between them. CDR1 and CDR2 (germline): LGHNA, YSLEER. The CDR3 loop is CASSQSPETQYF. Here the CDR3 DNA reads TGCGCCAGCAGCCAGAGTCCCGAGACGCAGTATTTT.

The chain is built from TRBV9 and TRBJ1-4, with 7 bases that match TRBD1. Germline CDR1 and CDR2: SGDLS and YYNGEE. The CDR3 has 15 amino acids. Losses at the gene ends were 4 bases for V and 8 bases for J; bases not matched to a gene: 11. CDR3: CASSPRGAPGEKLFF. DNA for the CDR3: TGTGCCAGCAGCCCCAGGGGGGCCCCGGGGGAAAAACTGTTTTTT. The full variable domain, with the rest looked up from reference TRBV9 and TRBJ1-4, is DSGVTQTPKHLITATGQRVTLRCSPRSGDLSVYWYQQSLDQGLQFLIQYYNGEERAKGNILERFSAQQFPDLHSELNLSSLELGDSALYFCASSPRGAPGEKLFFGSGTQLSVL.

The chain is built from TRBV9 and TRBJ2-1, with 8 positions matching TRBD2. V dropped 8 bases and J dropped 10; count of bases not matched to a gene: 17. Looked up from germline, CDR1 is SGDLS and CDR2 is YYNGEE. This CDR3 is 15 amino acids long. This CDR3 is CASAGLRGAPGEQFF. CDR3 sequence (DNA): TGTGCCAGTGCCGGGTTGCGGGGGGCCCCGGGCGAGCAGTTCTTC.

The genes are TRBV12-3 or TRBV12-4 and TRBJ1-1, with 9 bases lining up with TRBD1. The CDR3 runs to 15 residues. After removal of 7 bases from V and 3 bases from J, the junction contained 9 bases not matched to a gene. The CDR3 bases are TGTGCCAGCAAACCCGGGACAGGGCGGGACACTGAAGCTTTCTTT. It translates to CASKPGTGRDTEAFF.

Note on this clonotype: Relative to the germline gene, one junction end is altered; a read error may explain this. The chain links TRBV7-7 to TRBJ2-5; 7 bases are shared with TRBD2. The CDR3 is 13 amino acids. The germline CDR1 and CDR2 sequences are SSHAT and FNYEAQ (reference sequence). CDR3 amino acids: CASSYRDYQTQYF. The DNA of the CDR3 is TGTGCTAGCAGCTACCGGGACTACCAGACCCAGTACTTC. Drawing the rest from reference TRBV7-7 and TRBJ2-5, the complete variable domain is GAGVSQSPRYKVTKRGQDVTLRCDPISSHATLYWYQQALGQGPEFLTYFNYEAQPDKSGLPSDRFSAERPEGSISTLTIQRTEQRDSAMYRCASSYRDYQTQYFGPGTRLLVL.

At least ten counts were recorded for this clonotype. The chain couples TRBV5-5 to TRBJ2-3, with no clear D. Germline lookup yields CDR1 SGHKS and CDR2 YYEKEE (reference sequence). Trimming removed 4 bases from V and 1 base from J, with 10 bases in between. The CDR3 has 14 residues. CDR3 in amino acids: CASSLLVRTDTQYF. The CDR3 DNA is TGTGCCAGCAGCCTCCTAGTACGCACAGATACGCAGTATTTT.

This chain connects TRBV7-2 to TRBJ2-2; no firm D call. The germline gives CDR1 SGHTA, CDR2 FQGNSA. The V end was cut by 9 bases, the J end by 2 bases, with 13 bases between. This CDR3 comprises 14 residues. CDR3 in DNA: TGTGCCAGTGCTTTATTCCGTAACACCGGGGAGCTGTTTTTT. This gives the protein CASALFRNTGELFF.